This entry lists 26 T cell receptor beta chains sequenced from one sample in a study of T cells in Graves' hyperthyroidism and ophthalmopathy. There were TCR beta CDR3 regions amplified from RNA transcripts. When the TCR CDR3 underwent first-round RT-PCR, the HTBI primer set was used. TCRdb re-analysed the multiplex PCR reads in MiXCR, keeping a single row per CDR3 protein. This table has a few hundred thousand distinct CDR3 sequences, about 15% appearing once. Material: blood. The receptor set was obtained from a woman aged 18 to 35 with Graves' ophthalmopathy.

This clonotype was counted at least ten times. The rearrangement links TRBV20-1 to TRBJ2-7; no firm D call. This CDR3 is built from 14 residues. Germline CDR1 reads DFQATT; CDR2 reads SNEGSKA (reference sequence). Trimming took off 0 bases at V and 3 bases at J, with 12 bases between the two ends. The CDR3 sequence is CSARDPNNFYEQYF. CDR3 nucleotide sequence: TGCAGTGCTAGAGACCCCAATAACTTCTACGAGCAGTACTTC.

Many counts were recorded for this clonotype. The J gene is TRBJ1-2, the V gene TRBV27; possible D gene TRBD1, 6 bases. The CDR3 is 18 residues long. V was clipped by 0 bases and J by 4 bases, with 21 bases between them. Germline loops: CDR1 MNHEY, CDR2 SMNVEV (reference sequence). The CDR3 sequence is CASSLSIRRVDSAYGYTF. In DNA form, the CDR3 reads TGTGCCAGCAGTTTATCCATCCGACGTGTGGACAGCGCCTATGGCTACACCTTC.

The chain carries TRBV15 and TRBJ1-1, with TRBD1 as a possible D gene (5 bases). V was pared by 0 bases and J by 5 bases, with 16 bases between. CDR1 and CDR2 (germline): LNHNV, YYDKDF (reference sequence). The length of the CDR3 is 16 residues. CDR3 sequence: CATSRDLQGEGTEAFF. The DNA for the CDR3 is TGTGCCACCAGCAGAGACCTTCAGGGTGAAGGGACTGAAGCTTTCTTT.

This chain connects TRBV28 to TRBJ1-1; D uncertain. The CDR3 has 14 residues. CDR1 and CDR2 (germline): MDHEN, SYDVKM. The V and J ends lost 1 base and 0 bases respectively, with 6 bases between them. This CDR3 is CASSLFGVNTEAFF. CDR3 nucleotides: TGTGCCAGCAGTTTATTTGGGGTGAACACTGAAGCTTTCTTT.

This clonotype has a count of ten or more. The rearrangement links TRBV20-1 to TRBJ2-5, with TRBD2 matching over 7 bases. The CDR3 is made up of 15 amino acids. Per germline, CDR1 DFQATT and CDR2 SNEGSKA (reference sequence). Trimming took 6 bases from V and 2 from J; bases not matched to a gene: 12. The CDR3 DNA reads TGCAGTGCGAGGGCAGCCAGCGGGGAGCAAGAGACCCAGTACTTC. Translation: CSARAASGEQETQYF.

The chain recombines TRBV5-1 with TRBJ2-3, with a weak D call TRBD1 (6 bases). The CDR3 has 16 residues. With 0 bases removed from V and 2 bases from J, the gap between germline ends came to 13 bases. Germline V gene data show CDR1 as SGHRS and CDR2 as YFSETQ. The CDR3 coding sequence is TGCGCCAGCAGCTTGGTTAGGGACACTTACACAGATACGCAGTATTTT. Translated, it gives CASSLVRDTYTDTQYF.

The rearrangement uses TRBV3-1 and TRBJ2-2; TRBD2 aligns across 7 bases. The V gene's germline CDR1 is LGHDT and CDR2 YNNKEL (reference sequence). The CDR3 runs 18 residues. J gave up 2 bases and V 0 bases, and 9 bases lay outside the gene matches. The CDR3 DNA reads as TGTGCCAGCAGCCAAGATTCGGACCAGCGGGAAAACACCGGGGAGCTGTTTTTT. This codes for CASSQDSDQRENTGELFF.

Comments on this clonotype: This may arise from a read error, as a much more abundant clone is one base away. The rearrangement joins TRBV5-1 to TRBJ2-7, with 9 positions matching TRBD1. Germline CDR1 is SGHRS and CDR2 is YFSETQ. This CDR3 is 14 amino acids long. This chain's CDR3 is CASSLGDRVYEQHF. Here the CDR3 DNA reads TGCGCCAGCAGCTTGGGGGACAGGGTTTACGAGCAGCACTTC.

This clonotype has ten or more counts. The chain uses TRBV20-1 and TRBJ1-5, with 10 bases lining up with TRBD1. The germline CDR1 and CDR2 sequences are DFQATT and SNEGSKA (reference sequence). The CDR3 covers 16 residues. Trimming removed 4 bases from V and 2 bases from J; junction bases left unmatched: 8. The DNA for the CDR3 is TGCAGTGCTAAACTCTCCGGGACAGGGGGCAATCAGCCCCAGCATTTT. Amino acids: CSAKLSGTGGNQPQHF.

A few counts support this clonotype. The J gene is TRBJ1-1, the V gene TRBV10-1; possible D gene TRBD1, 6 bases. The CDR3 length is 15 residues. Germline V gene data show CDR1 as WNHNN and CDR2 as SYGVQD (reference sequence). Trimming shortened V by 5 bases and J by 0 bases, and 13 bases separated the two germline ends. The CDR3 DNA sequence: TGCGCCAGCAGTATGACAGGAGACTTGAACACTGAAGCTTTCTTT. It specifies CASSMTGDLNTEAFF.

This clonotype was found many times. This chain uses TRBV6-6 with TRBJ2-7, with 13 bases matching TRBD2. The CDR3 extends over 16 amino acids. J was trimmed by 4 bases and V by 0 bases; bases with no gene match: 3. Germline V CDR1 and CDR2: MNHNY, SVGAGI (reference sequence). The CDR3 spells CASSYSGTSGAYEQYF. Written as DNA, the CDR3 is TGTGCCAGCAGTTACTCAGGGACTAGCGGGGCTTACGAGCAGTACTTC.

This clonotype has at least ten counts. DNA for the CDR3: TGTGCCAGCAGAGACAGGGAATACACTGAAGCTTTCTTT. Translation gives CASRDREYTEAFF. V and J are TRBV7-9 and TRBJ1-1, with 7 bases that match TRBD1. This CDR3 spans 13 amino acids. V shed 6 bases and J 3 bases; nucleotides not matched to a gene: 4. Germline V lookup: CDR1 SEHNR, CDR2 FQNEAQ (reference sequence).

V gene TRBV4-1 combines with J gene TRBJ1-1; 8 bases match TRBD1. The germline V gene has CDR1 MGHRA and CDR2 YSYEKL. The trim removed 0 bases at V and 1 base at J, leaving 7 bases unmatched. The CDR3 runs 17 residues. DNA for the CDR3: TGCGCCAGCAGCCAAGACCCCACAGGGGGAGGGAACACTGAAGCTTTCTTT. Translated: CASSQDPTGGGNTEAFF.

There are many counts of this clonotype. The CDR3 region is CASSPMDRADQETQYF. CDR3 DNA: TGTGCCAGCAGCCCAATGGACAGGGCCGACCAAGAGACCCAGTACTTC. This chain connects TRBV5-4 to TRBJ2-5, with 8 bases matching TRBD1. The CDR3 length is 16 residues. J lost 0 bases, V lost 4 bases, and 8 bases had no gene match. CDR1 and CDR2 (germline): SGHNT, YYREEE (reference sequence).

This clonotype was seen at least ten times. The V gene is TRBV6-1, the J gene TRBJ1-1; perhaps TRBD1 as D (6 bases). CDR1 is MNHNS and CDR2 is SASEGT in the germline V gene. This CDR3 is built from 14 residues. Trimming took off 6 bases at V and 0 bases at J, with 11 bases between the two ends. The CDR3 DNA follows: TGTGCCAGCAGAACAGGGAGCATGAACACTGAAGCTTTCTTT. It specifies CASRTGSMNTEAFF.

The sample holds a few counts of this clonotype. V gene TRBV20-1 combines with J gene TRBJ2-7; 8 nucleotides align to TRBD2. Trimming at V came to 5 bases and at J to 4 bases, leaving 13 bases not matched to a gene. The CDR3 totals 15 residues. Germline V gene data show CDR1 as DFQATT and CDR2 as SNEGSKA (reference sequence). The CDR3 is CSAAGGAGVGYEQYF. The DNA for the CDR3 is TGCAGTGCTGCCGGGGGGGCGGGAGTTGGGTACGAGCAGTACTTC.

In the case of this clonotype: A read error may explain this, as a much larger clone is one base away. The rearrangement uses TRBV7-2 and TRBJ2-3, with 9 bases that match TRBD2. This CDR3 is built from 16 residues. Losses at the gene ends were 5 bases for V and 2 bases for J; bases not matched to a gene: 8. Germline lookup yields CDR1 SGHTA and CDR2 FQGNSA. The CDR3 protein is CASSPGTSWYTDTQYF. The CDR3 DNA reads as TGTGCCAGCAGCCCGGGGACTAGCTGGTACACAGATACGCAGTATTTT.

The sample holds many counts of this clonotype. The chain recombines TRBV12-3 or TRBV12-4 with TRBJ2-7, with TRBD2 matching 9 bases. V was clipped by 3 bases and J by 2 bases; unmatched bases: 5. The CDR3 consists of 15 residues. The CDR3 sequence is CASSLSGGRAYEQYF. CDR3 nucleotide sequence: TGTGCCAGCAGTTTGTCGGGCGGGAGGGCCTACGAGCAGTACTTC.

This clonotype was seen a few times. V and J are TRBV19 and TRBJ2-1, with 7 positions matching TRBD2. The CDR3 has 15 amino acids. In germline, CDR1 is LNHDA, CDR2 SQIVND (reference sequence). With 7 bases clipped from V and 2 bases from J, the junction kept 8 bases outside the gene matches. The CDR3 region is CASTLAGAPYNEQFF. Written as DNA, the CDR3 is TGTGCCAGTACCTTGGCGGGAGCGCCCTACAATGAGCAGTTCTTC.

The chain carries TRBV2 and TRBJ1-1, with D possibly matching TRBD1 (5 bases). Per germline, CDR1 SNHLY and CDR2 FYNNEI. The CDR3 has 13 residues. V was clipped by 5 bases and J by 4 bases, with 11 bases between them. As DNA, the CDR3 is TGTGCCAGCAGTTGGGGGGGGAGCACTGAAGCTTTCTTT. Protein product: CASSWGGSTEAFF.

This clonotype was seen repeatedly, ten times or more. The CDR3 DNA sequence: TGTGCCAGCAGTGCTAGCGGGGGAGCCAAAAACATTCAGTACTTC. Its translation: CASSASGGAKNIQYF. V is TRBV28 and J is TRBJ2-4; 10 bases align to TRBD2. Trimming at V came to 5 bases and at J to 0 bases, leaving 1 base not matched to a gene. The CDR3 extends over 15 amino acids. Germline values: CDR1 MDHEN, CDR2 SYDVKM.

V and J are TRBV7-2 and TRBJ1-2; D gene ambiguous. V gave up 1 base and J gave up 0 bases, with 15 bases separating them. CDR3 length equals 17 residues. CDR1 and CDR2 from the germline V gene are SGHTA and FQGNSA. The CDR3, as DNA: TGTGCCAGCAGCTTAGAGACCCGACCGTTCTCTAACTATGGCTACACCTTC. This codes for CASSLETRPFSNYGYTF.

This clonotype came up once. The rearrangement joins TRBV27 to TRBJ2-5, with 9 nucleotides matching TRBD1. Germline V gene data show CDR1 as MNHEY and CDR2 as SMNVEV (reference sequence). This CDR3 region has 17 residues. Unmatched junction bases numbered 9, after V lost 4 bases and J lost 0 bases. The CDR3 protein is CASSSATGGDYQETQYF. In DNA, the CDR3 is TGTGCCAGCAGTTCCGCGACAGGGGGGGATTACCAAGAGACCCAGTACTTC.

The table lists this clonotype with many counts. The chain joins TRBV28 to TRBJ1-1; 7 nucleotides align to TRBD1. This CDR3 region has 13 residues. In germline, CDR1 is MDHEN, CDR2 SYDVKM. After removal of 9 bases from V and 5 bases from J, the junction contained 9 bases not matched to a gene. CDR3 amino acids: CASDDREGTEAFF. The CDR3 DNA is TGTGCCAGTGACGACAGGGAGGGAACTGAAGCTTTCTTT.

This clonotype was observed at least ten times. The chain couples TRBV11-2 to TRBJ2-1; 15 bases are shared with TRBD2. CDR1 and CDR2 (germline): SGHAT, FQNNGV. The CDR3 is 18 residues long. Trimming took 6 bases from V and 2 from J; bases not matched to a gene: 8. The CDR3 region has the DNA TGTGCCAGCAGGCCCGGGACTAGCGGGGGGCGCGCCTACAATGAGCAGTTCTTC. Translation: CASRPGTSGGRAYNEQFF. Based on the CDR3 plus reference TRBV11-2 and TRBJ2-1, the full variable domain is EAGVAQSPRYKIIEKRQSVAFWCNPISGHATLYWYQQILGQGPKLLIQFQNNGVVDDSQLPKDRFSAERLKGVDSTLKIQPAKLEDSAVYLCASRPGTSGGRAYNEQFFGPGTRLTVL.

This clonotype has ten or more counts. The rearrangement links TRBV20-1 to TRBJ2-7; weak D call: TRBD2 (7 bases). The CDR3 contains 14 residues. Germline lookup yields CDR1 DFQATT and CDR2 SNEGSKA (reference sequence). Trimming took 6 bases from V and 3 from J, leaving 18 bases between them. The CDR3 DNA reads as TGCAGTGCCGAAGGGGGGGAGATTTTCTACGAGCAGTACTTC. It codes for CSAEGGEIFYEQYF.